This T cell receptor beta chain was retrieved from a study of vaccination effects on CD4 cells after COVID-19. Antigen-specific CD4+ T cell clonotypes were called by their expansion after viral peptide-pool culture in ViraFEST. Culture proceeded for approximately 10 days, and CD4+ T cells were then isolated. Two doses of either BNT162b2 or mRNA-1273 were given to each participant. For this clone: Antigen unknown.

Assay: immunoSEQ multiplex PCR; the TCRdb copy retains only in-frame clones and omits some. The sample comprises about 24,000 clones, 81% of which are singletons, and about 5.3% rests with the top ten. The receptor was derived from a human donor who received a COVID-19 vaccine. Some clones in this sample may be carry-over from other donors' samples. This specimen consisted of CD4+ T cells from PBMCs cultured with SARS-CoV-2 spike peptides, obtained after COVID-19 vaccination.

CDR3 amino acids: CASTLDRAGNQPQHF. The CDR3 DNA reads TGTGCCAGCACCTTGGACAGGGCGGGCAATCAGCCCCAGCATTTT. This chain connects TRBV2 to TRBJ1-5; 8 bases agree with TRBD1. V lost 7 bases and J lost 2; bases outside the gene matches: 7. Germline values: CDR1 SNHLY, CDR2 FYNNEI. The CDR3 extends over 15 amino acids.